The 16 T cell receptor beta chains listed next were all sequenced from one sample in a study of blood T cell repertoires in COVID-19. The table came from immunoSEQ multiplex PCR; TCRdb's copy has only in-frame clones and leaves some out. The table records about 130,000 clones, less than 90% of them present only once. The sample consisted of peripheral blood. The source of these receptors is an elderly woman with acute or convalescent COVID-19.

This rearrangement joins TRBV6-6 to TRBJ2-1; 9 nucleotides align to TRBD1. Germline loops: CDR1 MNHNY, CDR2 SVGAGI (reference sequence). The CDR3 runs to 15 residues. The ends lost 4 bases at V and 9 bases at J; junction bases unmatched: 10. CDR3 sequence: CASSFLGTGKGEQFF. In DNA, the CDR3 is TGTGCCAGCAGTTTCCTAGGGACAGGGAAAGGTGAGCAGTTCTTC.

The chain recombines TRBV7-2 with TRBJ2-1; possible D gene TRBD1, 5 bases. This CDR3 is built from 15 residues. The V end lost 0 bases, the J end lost 2 bases, and 8 bases lay between the germline ends. The germline V gene encodes CDR1 SGHTA and CDR2 FQGNSA. The CDR3 is CASSLASRAYNEQFF. DNA of the CDR3: TGTGCCAGCAGCTTAGCCTCCAGGGCCTACAATGAGCAGTTCTTC.

This clone was recorded only once. The genes are TRBV7-2 and TRBJ2-1, with 12 bases that match TRBD2. The V and J ends lost 1 base and 10 bases, in that order; junction bases with no gene match: 5. The CDR3 has 15 amino acids. Germline CDR1 is SGHTA and CDR2 is FQGNSA. The chain's CDR3 is CASSLETSGGREQFF. Here the CDR3 DNA reads TGTGCCAGCAGCTTAGAAACTAGCGGGGGGAGAGAGCAGTTCTTC.

This chain joins TRBV19 and TRBJ1-4; D is unclear. Deletions cut 5 bases from V and 14 bases from J, with 27 bases between. Looked up from germline, CDR1 is LNHDA and CDR2 is SQIVND (reference sequence). The CDR3 consists of 16 residues. For the CDR3, the DNA is TGTGCCAGTAGTGAATACACTAATCCCTTGAAACGCGGGCTGTTTTTT. Its translation: CASSEYTNPLKRGLFF.

This chain uses TRBV7-2 with TRBJ1-6; D may be TRBD1 (6 bases). The CDR3 runs to 13 residues. V was trimmed by 8 bases and J by 9 bases, leaving 14 bases between them. Germline loops: CDR1 SGHTA, CDR2 FQGNSA. As DNA, the CDR3 is TGTGCCAGCCTCTACAGGGTCCCTTCACCCCTCCACTTT. Residues: CASLYRVPSPLHF.

The V and J genes are TRBV28 and TRBJ1-1, with D possibly matching TRBD1 (5 bases). The CDR3 is made up of 13 amino acids. V was clipped by 3 bases and J by 3 bases, with 8 bases between them. The germline V gene encodes CDR1 MDHEN and CDR2 SYDVKM. The CDR3 bases are TGTGCCAGCAGTTTGGCAGGGCACACTGAAGCTTTCTTT. Residues: CASSLAGHTEAFF.

This clone was seen once. The chain has TRBV7-2 and TRBJ2-7; D unresolved. With 1 base removed from V and 3 bases from J, the gap between germline ends came to 10 bases. Looked up from germline, CDR1 is SGHTA and CDR2 is FQGNSA. The CDR3 consists of 14 residues. The CDR3 spells CASSLGADNYEQYF. The CDR3 nucleotides are TGTGCCAGCAGCTTAGGGGCAGATAACTACGAGCAGTACTTC. The full variable domain, completed using reference TRBV7-2 and TRBJ2-7, is GAGVSQSPSNKVTEKGKDVELRCDPISGHTALYWYRQSLGQGLEFLIYFQGNSAPDKSGLPSDRFSAERTGGSVSTLTIQRTQQEDSAVYLCASSLGADNYEQYFGPGTRLTVT.

V and J are TRBV7-9 and TRBJ1-3, with D unclear. The length of the CDR3 is 14 residues. The germline V gene encodes CDR1 SEHNR and CDR2 FQNEAQ (reference sequence). V lost 2 bases to trimming and J lost 0 bases, with 5 bases between them. CDR3 sequence (DNA): TGTGCCAGCAGCTTATCTTCCTCTGGAAACACCATATATTTT. Protein product: CASSLSSSGNTIYF.

This chain uses TRBV3-1 (or the pseudogene TRBV3-2) with TRBJ1-1; no firm D call. Trimming removed 7 bases from V and 3 bases from J, with 12 bases in between. CDR1 is LGHDT and CDR2 is YNNKEL in the germline V gene (reference sequence). This CDR3 has 13 amino acids. In DNA, the CDR3 is TGTGCCAGCACCACGTACGGGGACACTGAAGCTTTCTTT. Protein: CASTTYGDTEAFF.

The CDR3: CASCPAGYNEQFF. DNA of the CDR3: TGCGCCAGCTGCCCCGCCGGGTACAATGAGCAGTTCTTC. The chain uses TRBV5-1 and TRBJ2-1; no reliable D call. V gave up 7 bases and J gave up 4 bases, with 12 bases separating them. The CDR3 contains 13 residues. The germline V gene encodes CDR1 SGHRS and CDR2 YFSETQ. Looking up the rest from reference TRBV5-1 and TRBJ2-1 gives the full variable domain: KAGVTQTPRYLIKTRGQQVTLSCSPISGHRSVSWYQQTPGQGLQFLFEYFSETQRNKGNFPGRFSGRQFSNSRSEMNVSTLELGDSALYLCASCPAGYNEQFFGPGTRLTVL.

This sequence joins TRBV9 and TRBJ2-2; no definite D call. In germline, CDR1 is SGDLS, CDR2 YYNGEE. The CDR3 consists of 16 residues. V was shortened by 0 bases and J by 0 bases, with 9 bases between the two germline ends. The CDR3 loop is CASSVGPGTNTGELFF. CDR3 coding DNA: TGTGCCAGCAGCGTAGGTCCCGGTACGAACACCGGGGAGCTGTTTTTT.

V and J are TRBV11-2 and TRBJ1-1; D might be TRBD1 (5 bases). Trimming took 3 bases from V and 0 from J, leaving 11 bases between them. From germline, CDR1 is SGHAT and CDR2 FQNNGV. The CDR3 sequence is 15 residues long. CDR3 residues: CASSFDSAMNTEAFF. The CDR3 region has the DNA TGTGCCAGCAGCTTCGACAGCGCCATGAACACTGAAGCTTTCTTT.

The rearrangement links TRBV6-1 to TRBJ1-2; D unresolved. The ends were cut back, 1 base at V and 4 bases at J, with 7 bases in the middle. From germline, CDR1 is MNHNS and CDR2 SASEGT. The CDR3 contains 13 residues. The chain's CDR3 is CASSEGPGYGYTF. The CDR3 bases are TGTGCCAGCAGTGAAGGGCCAGGCTATGGCTACACCTTC.

V gene TRBV27 combines with J gene TRBJ2-1, with D perhaps TRBD1 (7 bases). CDR1 is MNHEY and CDR2 is SMNVEV in the germline V gene (reference sequence). The CDR3 is made up of 17 amino acids. Trimming removed 1 base at V and 2 bases at J, with 15 bases between. The CDR3 DNA reads as TGTGCCAGCAGTTTATTAGCAGGGGGGAGACCCTACAATGAGCAGTTCTTC. Translating gives CASSLLAGGRPYNEQFF.

This rearrangement joins TRBV10-2 to TRBJ2-3; TRBD1 matches at 7 bases. The germline gives CDR1 WSHSY, CDR2 SAAADI. The ends lost 6 bases at V and 5 bases at J; junction bases unmatched: 5. CDR3 length equals 13 residues. CDR3 sequence reads: CASRQGQRDTQYF. In DNA form, the CDR3 reads TGCGCCAGCAGGCAGGGACAGAGAGATACGCAGTATTTT.

DNA of the CDR3: TGTGCCATCAGTGACCATGCTCGGGGAGGTACGCAGTATTTT. Its translation is CAISDHARGGTQYF. The chain employs TRBV10-3 and TRBJ2-3; a possible D gene is TRBD2 (6 bases). V was cut by 3 bases and J by 8 bases, with 15 bases left in between. Germline V gives CDR1 ENHRY, CDR2 SYGVKD. CDR3 length: 14 residues.